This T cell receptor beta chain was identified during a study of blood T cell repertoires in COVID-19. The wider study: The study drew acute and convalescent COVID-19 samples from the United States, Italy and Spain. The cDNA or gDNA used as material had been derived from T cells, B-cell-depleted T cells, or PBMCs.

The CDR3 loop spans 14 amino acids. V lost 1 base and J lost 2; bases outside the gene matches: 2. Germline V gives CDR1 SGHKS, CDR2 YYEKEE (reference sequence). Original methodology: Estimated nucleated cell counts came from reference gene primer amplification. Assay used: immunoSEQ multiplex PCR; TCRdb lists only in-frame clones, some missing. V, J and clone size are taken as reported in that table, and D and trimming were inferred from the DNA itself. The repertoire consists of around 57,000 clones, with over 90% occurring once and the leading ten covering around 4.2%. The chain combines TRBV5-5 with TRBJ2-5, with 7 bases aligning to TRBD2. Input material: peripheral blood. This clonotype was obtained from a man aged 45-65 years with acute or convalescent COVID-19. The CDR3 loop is CASSLWGGQETQYF. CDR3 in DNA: TGTGCCAGCAGCTTGTGGGGGGGACAAGAGACCCAGTACTTC.